This T cell receptor (beta chain) was documented in a study of T cell responses to AZD1222 COVID-19 vaccine. Study-wide results and limits: White British donors predominated, females outnumbered males, and clonal diversity was possibly underestimated. No repertoire was sampled before or during the peak T cell response, only after it.

V lost 8 bases to trimming and J lost 0 bases, with 19 bases between them. Germline CDR1 is LNHDA and CDR2 is SQIVND (reference sequence). CDR3 length: 16 residues. Only in-frame clones appear in the TCRdb table, and some are missing; sequencing was by immunoSEQ multiplex PCR. Found here are approximately 150,000 clones, around 90% of them singletons; the top ten hold approximately 3.5%. Concerning this clone: The antigen remains undetermined.

Sequences were derived from peripheral blood, sampled 28 days after the second AZD1222 dose. The clonotype comes from an adult who received the AZD1222 COVID-19 vaccine. The J gene is TRBJ1-2, the V gene TRBV19; D call uncertain. The CDR3 nucleotides are TGTGCCAGTGGGGTCGTGGAGGCCGAAGCTAACTATGGCTACACCTTC. It encodes CASGVVEAEANYGYTF. The complete variable domain, with remaining parts taken from reference TRBV19 and TRBJ1-2, reads DGGITQSPKYLFRKEGQNVTLSCEQNLNHDAMYWYRQDPGQGLRLIYYSQIVNDFQKGDIAEGYSVSREKKESFPLTVTSAQKNPTAFYLCASGVVEAEANYGYTFGSGTRLTVV.